This T cell receptor (beta chain) was sequenced in a study of control samples from healthy donors and cancer patients. The CDR3 length is 14 residues. Trimming pared 3 bases from V and 1 base from J, leaving 7 bases between. Germline CDR1 reads MNHNS; CDR2 reads SASEGT. Produced via immunoSEQ multiplex PCR; TCRdb's table is partial and in-frame only. The data contain 64,000 or so clones, under 95% of them singletons. The origin of this receptor is a man aged 35-49 years with colorectal cancer. Sequenced sample: PBMCs. The rearrangement links TRBV6-1 to TRBJ2-1; TRBD1 is a possible D gene (5 bases). The CDR3, as DNA: TGTGCCAGCAGTGAGGGGCTGTCCTACAATGAGCAGTTCTTC. It specifies CASSEGLSYNEQFF.